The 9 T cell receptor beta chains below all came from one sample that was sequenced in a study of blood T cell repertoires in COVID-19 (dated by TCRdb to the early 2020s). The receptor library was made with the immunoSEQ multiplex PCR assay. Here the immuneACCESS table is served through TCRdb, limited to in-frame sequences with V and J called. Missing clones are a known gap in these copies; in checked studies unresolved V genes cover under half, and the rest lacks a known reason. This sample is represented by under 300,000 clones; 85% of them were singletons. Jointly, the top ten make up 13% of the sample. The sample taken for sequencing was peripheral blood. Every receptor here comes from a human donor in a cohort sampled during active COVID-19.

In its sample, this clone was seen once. The CDR3 protein is CASSQPLAGQPYEQYF. CDR3 nucleotide sequence: TGTGCCAGCAGCCAACCTCTAGCGGGGCAACCCTACGAGCAGTACTTC. The chain couples TRBV4-2 to TRBJ2-7; TRBD2 matches 9 bases. V was pared by 2 bases and J by 2 bases, with 7 bases of the junction left unmatched. This CDR3 is 16 amino acids long. CDR1 LGHNA and CDR2 YNFKEQ come from the germline V gene.

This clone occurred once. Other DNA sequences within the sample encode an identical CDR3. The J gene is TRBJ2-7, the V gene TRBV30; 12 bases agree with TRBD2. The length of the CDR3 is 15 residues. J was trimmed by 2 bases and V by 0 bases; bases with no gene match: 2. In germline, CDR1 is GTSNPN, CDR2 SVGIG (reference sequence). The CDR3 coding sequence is TGTGCCTGGAGTGTGGGACTAGCGGGCGCCTACGAGCAGTACTTC. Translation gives CAWSVGLAGAYEQYF. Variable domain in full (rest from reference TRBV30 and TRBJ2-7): SQTIHQWPATLVQPVGSPLSLECTVEGTSNPNLYWYRQAAGRGLQLLFYSVGIGQISSEVPQNLSASRPQDRQFILSSKKLLLSDSGFYLCAWSVGLAGAYEQYFGPGTRLTVT.

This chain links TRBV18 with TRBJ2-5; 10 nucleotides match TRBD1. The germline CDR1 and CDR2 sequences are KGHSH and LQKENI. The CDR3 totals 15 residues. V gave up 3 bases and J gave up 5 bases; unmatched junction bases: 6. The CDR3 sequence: CASSPRQGARETQYF. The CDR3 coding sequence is TGTGCCAGCTCACCGAGACAGGGGGCGCGGGAGACCCAGTACTTC.

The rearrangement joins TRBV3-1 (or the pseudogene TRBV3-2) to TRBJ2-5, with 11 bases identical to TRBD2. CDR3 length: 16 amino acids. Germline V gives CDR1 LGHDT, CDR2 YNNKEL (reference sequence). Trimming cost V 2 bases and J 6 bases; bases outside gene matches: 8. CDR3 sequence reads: CASSQSVAGGQQTQYF. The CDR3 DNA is TGTGCCAGCAGCCAATCGGTAGCGGGAGGGCAGCAGACCCAGTACTTC.

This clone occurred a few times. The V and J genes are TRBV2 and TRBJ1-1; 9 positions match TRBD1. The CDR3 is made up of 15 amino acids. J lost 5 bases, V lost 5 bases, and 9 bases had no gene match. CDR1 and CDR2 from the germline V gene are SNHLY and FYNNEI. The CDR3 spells CASSIAGTGRTEAFF. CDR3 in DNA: TGTGCCAGCAGTATCGCTGGGACAGGGAGGACTGAAGCTTTCTTT.

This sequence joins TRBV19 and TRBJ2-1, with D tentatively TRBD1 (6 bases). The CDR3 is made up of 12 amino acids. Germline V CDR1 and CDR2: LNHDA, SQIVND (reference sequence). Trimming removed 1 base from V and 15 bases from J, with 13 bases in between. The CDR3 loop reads CASSIAGTIWFF. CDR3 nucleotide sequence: TGTGCCAGTAGTATAGCGGGGACAATTTGGTTCTTC.

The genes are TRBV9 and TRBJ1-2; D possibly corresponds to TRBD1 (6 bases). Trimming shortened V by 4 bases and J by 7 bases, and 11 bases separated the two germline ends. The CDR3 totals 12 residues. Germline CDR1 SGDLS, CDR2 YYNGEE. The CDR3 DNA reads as TGTGCCAGCAGCACCGTCAGGGGTGGCTACACCTTC. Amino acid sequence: CASSTVRGGYTF.

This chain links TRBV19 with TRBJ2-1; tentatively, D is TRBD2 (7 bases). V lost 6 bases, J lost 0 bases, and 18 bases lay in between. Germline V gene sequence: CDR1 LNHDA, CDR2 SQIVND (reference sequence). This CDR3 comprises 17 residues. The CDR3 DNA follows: TGTGCCAGTAGGAGGGGGGAGGGCCCGAGCTCCTACAATGAGCAGTTCTTC. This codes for CASRRGEGPSSYNEQFF.

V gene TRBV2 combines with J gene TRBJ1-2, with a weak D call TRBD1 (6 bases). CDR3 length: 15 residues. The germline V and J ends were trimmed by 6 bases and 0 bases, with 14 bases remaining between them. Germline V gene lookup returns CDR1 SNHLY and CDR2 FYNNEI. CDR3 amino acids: CASRFFRGTNYGYTF. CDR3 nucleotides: TGTGCCAGCAGATTCTTCAGGGGAACTAACTATGGCTACACCTTC.